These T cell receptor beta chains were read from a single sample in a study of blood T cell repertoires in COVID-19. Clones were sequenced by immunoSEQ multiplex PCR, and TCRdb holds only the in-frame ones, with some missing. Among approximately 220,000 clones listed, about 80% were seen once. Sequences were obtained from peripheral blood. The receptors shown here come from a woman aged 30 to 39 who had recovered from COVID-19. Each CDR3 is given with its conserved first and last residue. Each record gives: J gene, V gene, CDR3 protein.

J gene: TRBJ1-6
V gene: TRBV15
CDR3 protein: CATSMIPAGRFNSPLHF

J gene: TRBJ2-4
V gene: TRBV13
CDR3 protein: CASSLGPDRGIVNIQYF

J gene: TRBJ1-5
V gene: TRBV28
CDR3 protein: CASSYTPGQGDQPQHF

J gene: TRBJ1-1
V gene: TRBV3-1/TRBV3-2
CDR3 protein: CASSQDADRSNTEAFF

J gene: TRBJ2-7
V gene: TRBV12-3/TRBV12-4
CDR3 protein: CASSPQGRGEQYF

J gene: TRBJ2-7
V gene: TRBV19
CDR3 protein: CASTPTGVGYEQYF

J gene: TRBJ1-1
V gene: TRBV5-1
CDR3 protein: CASSWPGGPNTEAFF

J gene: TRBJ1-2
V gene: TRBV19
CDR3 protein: CASSWEGAVDYGYTF

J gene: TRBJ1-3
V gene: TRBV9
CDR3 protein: CASSVGQGTGNTIYF

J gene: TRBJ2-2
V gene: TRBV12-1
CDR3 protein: CASSSRTPTSGNTGELFF

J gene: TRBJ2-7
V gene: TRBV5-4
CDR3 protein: CASSLGGPSGISSYEQYF

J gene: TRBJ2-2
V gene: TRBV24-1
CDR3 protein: CATSERTGGENTGELFF

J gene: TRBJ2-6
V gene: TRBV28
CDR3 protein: CASSYLILRTVYSGANVLTF

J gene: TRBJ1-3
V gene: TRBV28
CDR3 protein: CASSGQGNTPHF

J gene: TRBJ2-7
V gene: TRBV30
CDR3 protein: CAGYRRSSYEQYF

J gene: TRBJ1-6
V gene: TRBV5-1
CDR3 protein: CASSLVTTGDRGLSYNSPLHF

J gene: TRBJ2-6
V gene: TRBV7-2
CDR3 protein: CATPRGGGLSGANVLTF

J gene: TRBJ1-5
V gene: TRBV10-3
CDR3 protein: CAISEFTGLGNQPQHF

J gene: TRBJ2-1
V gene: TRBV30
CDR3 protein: CAWSRIAGNEQFF

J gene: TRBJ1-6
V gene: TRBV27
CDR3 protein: CASSPTGQGVALHF

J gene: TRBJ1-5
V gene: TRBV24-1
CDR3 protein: CATSESWDRGWHF

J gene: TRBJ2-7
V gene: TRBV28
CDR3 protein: CASSPLGQGAYEQYF

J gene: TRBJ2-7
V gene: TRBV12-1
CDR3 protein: CASSFLRDRVGEQYF

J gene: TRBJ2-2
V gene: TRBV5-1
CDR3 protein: CASSETGELFF

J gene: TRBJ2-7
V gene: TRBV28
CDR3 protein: CASHNPLPAGEQYF

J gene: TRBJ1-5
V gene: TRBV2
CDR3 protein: CATTTEYSNQPQHF

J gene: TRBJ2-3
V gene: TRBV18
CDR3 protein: CASSPGLAGAADTQYF

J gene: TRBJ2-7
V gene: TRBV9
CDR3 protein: CASSPSGREGEQYF

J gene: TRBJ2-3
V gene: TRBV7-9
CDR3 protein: CASSLIAGGTDTQYF

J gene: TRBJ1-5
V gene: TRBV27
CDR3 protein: CASRGQLSNQPQHF

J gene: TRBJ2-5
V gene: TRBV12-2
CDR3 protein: CASRLGLAGVSRETQYF

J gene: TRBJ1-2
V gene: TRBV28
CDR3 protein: CASSPGTAAQGYTF

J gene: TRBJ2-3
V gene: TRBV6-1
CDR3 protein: CASSEQGTTDTQYF

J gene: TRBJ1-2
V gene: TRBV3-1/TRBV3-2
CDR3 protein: CASSPKAGLLGQDNYGYTF

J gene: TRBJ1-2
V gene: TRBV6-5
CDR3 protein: CASSSRGRGYGYTF

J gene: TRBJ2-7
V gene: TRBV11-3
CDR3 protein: CASSLEISGGPDEQYF

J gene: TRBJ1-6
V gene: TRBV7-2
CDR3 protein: CASSLFHRDSPLHF

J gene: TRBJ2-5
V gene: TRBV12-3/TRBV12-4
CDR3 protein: CASSPVARETQYF

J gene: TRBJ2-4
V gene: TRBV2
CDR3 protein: CATGSVLQYF

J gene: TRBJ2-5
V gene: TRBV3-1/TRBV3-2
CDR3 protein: CASSHYRGQGETQYF

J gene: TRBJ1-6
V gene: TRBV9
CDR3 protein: CASSVMDVAGSPLHF

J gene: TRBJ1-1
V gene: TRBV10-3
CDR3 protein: CAISEAGETTEAFF

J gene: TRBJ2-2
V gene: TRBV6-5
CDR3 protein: CASSTDRTNTGELFF

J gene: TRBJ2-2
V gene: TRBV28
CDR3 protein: CASSSGQDNTGELFF

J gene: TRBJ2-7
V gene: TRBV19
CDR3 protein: CASSPRRSAYEQYF

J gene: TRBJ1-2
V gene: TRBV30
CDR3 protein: CASPGTGGYGYTF

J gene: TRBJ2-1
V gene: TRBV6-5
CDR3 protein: CASTHGEGLSNEQFF

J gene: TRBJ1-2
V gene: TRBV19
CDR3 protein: CASSMTGAGYGYTF

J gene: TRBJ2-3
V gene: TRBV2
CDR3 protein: CASRGGLAGPHPYF

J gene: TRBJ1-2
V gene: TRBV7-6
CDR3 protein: CASSQGPGQNYGYTF

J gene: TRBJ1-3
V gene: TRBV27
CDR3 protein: CASSLRGSGNTIYF

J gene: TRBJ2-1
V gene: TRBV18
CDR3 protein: CASSQTRGTMDEQFF

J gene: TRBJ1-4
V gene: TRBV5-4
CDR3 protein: CASSSDRGGEKLFF

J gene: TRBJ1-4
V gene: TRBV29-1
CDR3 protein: CSAKQTVQREKLFF

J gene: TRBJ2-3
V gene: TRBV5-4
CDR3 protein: CASSLAPAGGQSDTQYF

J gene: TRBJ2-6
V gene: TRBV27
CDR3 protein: CASRSVGTGFAGANVLTF

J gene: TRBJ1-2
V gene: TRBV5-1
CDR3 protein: CASSPGAGVGGYTF

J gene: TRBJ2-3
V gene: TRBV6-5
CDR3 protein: CASSQPRGATDTQYF